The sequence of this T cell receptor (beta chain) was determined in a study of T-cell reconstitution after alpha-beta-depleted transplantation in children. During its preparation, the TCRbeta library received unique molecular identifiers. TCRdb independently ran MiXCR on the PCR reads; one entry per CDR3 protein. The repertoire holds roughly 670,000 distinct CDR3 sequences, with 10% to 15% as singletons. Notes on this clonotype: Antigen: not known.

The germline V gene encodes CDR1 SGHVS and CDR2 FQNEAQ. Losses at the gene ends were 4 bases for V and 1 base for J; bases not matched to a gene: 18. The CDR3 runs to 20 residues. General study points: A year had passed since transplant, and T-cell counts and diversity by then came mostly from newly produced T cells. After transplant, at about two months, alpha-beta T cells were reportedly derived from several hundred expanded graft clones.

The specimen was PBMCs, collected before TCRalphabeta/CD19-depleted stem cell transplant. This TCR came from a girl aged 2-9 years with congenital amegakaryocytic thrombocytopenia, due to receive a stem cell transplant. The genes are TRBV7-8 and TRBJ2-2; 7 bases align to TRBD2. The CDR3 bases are TGTGCCAGCAGCTCCGCAGGGAGGATTTGGGCGGGAGAGAACACCGGGGAGCTGTTTTTT. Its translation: CASSSAGRIWAGENTGELFF.